This TCR beta chain was recovered during a study of vaccination effects on CD4 cells after COVID-19. Study findings and constraints: Few convalescent patients, and no early post-infection timepoints, were available to the study.

Pools of viral peptides were used by the ViraFEST assay to expand antigen-specific CD4+ T cells ahead of sequencing. At the end of about ten days of culture, CD4+ T cells were isolated. Fresh IL-2-containing medium replaced half the medium on days 3 and 7. This clone appeared once. The antigen is unknown. With 6 bases removed from V and 2 bases from J, the gap between germline ends came to 14 bases. This CDR3 contains 14 residues. Germline assignment: CDR1 MNHEY and CDR2 SMNVEV (reference sequence). Assay used: immunoSEQ multiplex PCR; TCRdb lists only in-frame clones, some missing. The data show some 79,000 clones, approximately 74% seen once.

The TCR sequence derives from a human donor who received a COVID-19 vaccine. V gene TRBV27 combines with J gene TRBJ2-7; perhaps TRBD1 as D (6 bases). Sequenced here: CD4+ T cells from PBMCs cultured with HCoV-229E spike peptides, sampled before COVID-19 vaccination. The DNA for the CDR3 is TGTGCCAGCAGCACCGGGACAAGACCCTACGAGCAGTACGTC. It codes for CASSTGTRPYEQYV.